What follows are 3 T cell receptor beta chains derived from one specimen sequenced in a study of regulatory T cells in long-lasting Graves disease. The time point denotes: newly diagnosed GD, antithyroid drugs for less than 3 months. The TCR library was made from RNA that had been extracted from PBMCs in TRIzol. Arm-PCR with iRepertoire HTBI primers amplified the CDR3 regions for these TCR beta libraries. Using its own MiXCR run on the multiplex PCR reads, TCRdb lists one record per CDR3 protein. The sample shows fewer than 650,000 distinct CDR3 sequences, approximately 15% of them seen only once. The same data also went into a second study, on T cells in Graves' hyperthyroidism and ophthalmopathy.

The material was peripheral blood mononuclear cells (PBMCs), obtained at new diagnosis, from a patient treated with antithyroid drugs. The receptor set was obtained from a woman in her twenties or thirties with Graves disease.

The chain recombines TRBV18 with TRBJ2-5, with no clear D. The CDR3 runs 15 residues. Per the germline V gene, CDR1 is KGHSH and CDR2 is LQKENI. The V end lost 8 bases, the J end lost 2 bases, and 18 bases lay between the germline ends. This chain's CDR3 is CASTYGPTTQETQYF. The CDR3 DNA reads TGTGCCAGCACCTACGGCCCCACCACTCAAGAGACCCAGTACTTC.

The genes are TRBV20-1 and TRBJ1-1; D is perhaps TRBD1 (5 bases). Germline loops: CDR1 DFQATT, CDR2 SNEGSKA (reference sequence). The V end lost 0 bases, the J end lost 6 bases, and 8 bases lay between the germline ends. CDR3 size: 12 residues. The CDR3 DNA is TGCAGTGCTAGAGAATCGGGACCTGAAGCTTTCTTT. Translated, it gives CSARESGPEAFF.

The V call is TRBV29-1, the J call TRBJ2-4; D is uncertain. This CDR3 contains 15 residues. In germline, CDR1 is SQVTM, CDR2 ANQGSEA. Trimming took 2 bases from V and 0 from J, leaving 11 bases between them. The CDR3 spells CSVELSGKAKNIQYF. CDR3 in DNA: TGCAGCGTTGAACTTAGTGGAAAAGCCAAAAACATTCAGTACTTC. Together with reference TRBV29-1 and TRBJ2-4, the CDR3 gives the full variable domain: SAVISQKPSRDICQRGTSLTIQCQVDSQVTMMFWYRQQPGQSLTLIATANQGSEATYESGFVIDKFPISRPNLTFSTLTVSNMSPEDSSIYLCSVELSGKAKNIQYFGAGTRLSVL.